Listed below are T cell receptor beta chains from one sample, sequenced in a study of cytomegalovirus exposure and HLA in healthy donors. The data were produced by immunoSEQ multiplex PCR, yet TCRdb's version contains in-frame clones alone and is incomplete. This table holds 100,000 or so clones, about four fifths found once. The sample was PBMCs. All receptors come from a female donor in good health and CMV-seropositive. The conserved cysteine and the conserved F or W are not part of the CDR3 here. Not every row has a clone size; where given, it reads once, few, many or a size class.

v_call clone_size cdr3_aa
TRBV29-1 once SVEGLAGRSPSTDTQY
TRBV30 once AWSTPGQANSPLH
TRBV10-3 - AISESADMQY
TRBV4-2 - ASSQEIAGGRETQY
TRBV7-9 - ASSPVGPRGSGANGLT
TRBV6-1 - ASSGQGAQGYGYT
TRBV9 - ASSVVAGTEAF
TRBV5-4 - ASSGIGLAGPDTQY
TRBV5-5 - ASSTATGGTEAF
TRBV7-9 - SSSLATDTEGYNSPLH
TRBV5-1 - ASSRDRGRGGYT
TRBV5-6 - ASSPDPPDSSTEAF
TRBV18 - ASSRGGEQY
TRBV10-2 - ASSDLDRSIQETQY
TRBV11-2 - ASSINEKLF
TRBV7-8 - ASSSGTGEDEQY
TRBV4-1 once ASSKGAPYGYT
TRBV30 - AWRRLAGAYEQY
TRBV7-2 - ASSLGDSWPYEQY
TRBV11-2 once ASSSSLASYEQY
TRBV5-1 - ASSFSSGGVNEQF
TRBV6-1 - ASSFLWTQY
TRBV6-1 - ASSESLTAWEQY
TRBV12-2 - ASRLSDRADTGELF
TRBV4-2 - ASSQDQNRVFYNEQF
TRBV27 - ASRTSDRGKETQY
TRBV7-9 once SSSSGTGLNTGELF
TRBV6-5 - ASSPLVSRETQY
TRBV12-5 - ASGLSAGSLSPLH
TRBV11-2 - ASSLAAGGVDTQY
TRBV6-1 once ATSRDRANEQF
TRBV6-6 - ASSYLPGLNTEAF
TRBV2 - ASTRGILDLQGDSPLH
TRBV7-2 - ASSPNLRGAMNEQF
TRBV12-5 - ASGLDPLLGQGYETQY
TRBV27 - ASSARQGPNSPLH
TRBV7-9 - AIGDRPRKAF